This TCR beta chain comes out of a study of T cells after yellow fever vaccination. Trimming removed 0 bases from V and 0 bases from J, with 10 bases in between. Germline lookup yields CDR1 SGDLS and CDR2 YYNGEE. The CDR3 totals 16 residues. This clonotype was detected only a few times. Conversion of TCR transcripts into cDNA relied on 5'RACE template switching, which added a universal primer site and UMIs. Each CDR3 protein is one row after TCRdb ran MiXCR on the 5' RACE reads. Of 320,000 or so distinct CDR3 sequences in the sample, 7% to 9% are singletons; the top ten hold 15% to 20%. The gene calls are TRBV9 and TRBJ1-3; D gene unclear. The source material was PBMCs, sampled about 41 days after the first yellow fever vaccination. This TCR was sampled from a man younger than 30 who received the YFV17D yellow fever vaccine. In nucleotides, the CDR3 is TGTGCCAGCAGCGTAGTCTGGCAGCCCTCTGGAAACACCATATATTTT. It specifies CASSVVWQPSGNTIYF. The variable domain in full, completed from reference TRBV9 and TRBJ1-3, reads DSGVTQTPKHLITATGQRVTLRCSPRSGDLSVYWYQQSLDQGLQFLIQYYNGEERAKGNILERFSAQQFPDLHSELNLSSLELGDSALYFCASSVVWQPSGNTIYFGEGSWLTVV.